The 29 T cell receptor beta chains below were found in one sample sequenced in a study of early T cells in non-severe SARS-CoV-2 infection. MiXCR was run by TCRdb on the 5' RACE reads, yielding one entry per CDR3 protein. The sample includes about 38,000 distinct CDR3 sequences, under 5% of them seen just once. Sample: whole blood. The receptors come from an adult who was a healthcare worker with PCR-confirmed SARS-CoV-2 infection or an uninfected control (not recorded which).

The rearrangement links TRBV6-1 to TRBJ2-1; weak D call: TRBD2 (6 bases). The CDR3 consists of 13 residues. Trimming took off 8 bases at V and 9 bases at J, with 17 bases between the two ends. Germline V CDR1 and CDR2: MNHNS, SASEGT. The CDR3 DNA sequence: TGTGCCAGCGGCCGGGAGCCCCCCAGTGAGCAGTTCTTC. Its protein is CASGREPPSEQFF.

This clonotype was observed at least ten times. The chain carries TRBV14 and TRBJ2-7, with D hard to call. This CDR3 has 13 residues. Between the trimmed V and J ends, which lost 5 bases and 2 bases, there was a span of 10 bases. Germline V lookup: CDR1 SGHDN, CDR2 FVKESK. CDR3 residues: CASSAGPTYEQYF. The CDR3, as DNA: TGTGCCAGCAGCGCCGGGCCAACCTACGAGCAGTACTTC.

This clonotype was counted many times. The rearrangement links TRBV4-1 to TRBJ2-1, with D unclear. There are 14 residues in the CDR3. CDR1 MGHRA and CDR2 YSYEKL come from the germline V gene. Trimming removed 1 base at V and 7 bases at J, with 11 bases between. The CDR3: CASSQVKLQNEQFF. DNA for the CDR3: TGCGCCAGCAGCCAAGTTAAACTTCAAAATGAGCAGTTCTTC.

This clonotype has at least ten counts. J is TRBJ2-3 and V is TRBV7-8; D ambiguous. Trimming stripped 6 bases from V and 2 bases from J, with 12 bases between. Germline-derived CDR1 and CDR2 are SGHVS and FQNEAQ. CDR3 length: 14 residues. This chain's CDR3 is CASSLSSNTDTQYF. DNA for the CDR3: TGTGCCAGCAGTCTTAGCTCTAACACAGATACGCAGTATTTT.

This clonotype has at least ten counts. V and J are TRBV10-3 and TRBJ1-2; possible D gene TRBD1, 5 bases. V lost 0 bases and J 0 bases, leaving 14 bases between the germline ends. The germline V gene has CDR1 ENHRY and CDR2 SYGVKD. The CDR3 spans 17 residues. Here the CDR3 DNA reads TGTGCCATCAGTGAGTCCCCGCAGGGCCGCACTAACTATGGCTACACCTTC. It codes for CAISESPQGRTNYGYTF.

This clonotype occurred many times. The chain uses TRBV20-1 and TRBJ1-1; D not resolved. Germline CDR1 and CDR2: DFQATT and SNEGSKA (reference sequence). CDR3 length: 8 residues. V shed 6 bases and J shed 7 bases, with 3 bases lying between them. The DNA of the CDR3 is TGCAGTGCCGGTGAAGCTTTCTTT. It specifies CSAGEAFF.

This clonotype was counted many times. The chain is built from TRBV20-1 and TRBJ2-5, with 8 bases aligning to TRBD2. In germline, CDR1 is DFQATT, CDR2 SNEGSKA (reference sequence). This CDR3 is 14 amino acids long. Unmatched junction bases numbered 11, after V lost 6 bases and J lost 5 bases. CDR3 loop: CSAETRVAGETQYF. The DNA for the CDR3 is TGCAGTGCAGAAACGCGAGTAGCGGGGGAGACCCAGTACTTC.

This clonotype was observed many times. The chain combines TRBV6-1 with TRBJ1-5; D remains unclear. CDR3 length: 13 amino acids. The germline CDR1 and CDR2 sequences are MNHNS and SASEGT. Trimming cost V 5 bases and J 3 bases, with 8 bases left between them. The CDR3 region is CASSSAFNQPQHF. The CDR3 DNA is TGTGCCAGCAGTTCGGCATTCAATCAGCCCCAGCATTTT.

Many counts were recorded for this clonotype. The gene calls are TRBV5-1 and TRBJ2-1; D ambiguous. The germline V gene has CDR1 SGHRS and CDR2 YFSETQ. Trimming took 1 base from V and 1 from J, leaving 6 bases between them. CDR3 length: 14 residues. The CDR3 region has the DNA TGCGCCAGCAGCTTGTCTGATTCCTACAATGAGCAGTTCTTC. Translating it yields CASSLSDSYNEQFF.

By share of the sample, this clonotype is medium-sized. The V gene is TRBV7-9, the J gene TRBJ2-5; D is uncertain. This CDR3 has 13 amino acids. The germline V gene has CDR1 SEHNR and CDR2 FQNEAQ (reference sequence). V shed 2 bases and J shed 1 base, with 5 bases lying between them. The CDR3 DNA reads as TGTGCCAGCAGCTTACTCATCCAAGAGACCCAGTACTTC. As protein: CASSLLIQETQYF.

In its sample, this clonotype was seen many times. The chain is built from TRBV29-1 and TRBJ1-1; D unresolved. The CDR3 has 10 residues. Trimming left V 7 bases short and J 9 bases short, with 12 bases between. The germline CDR1 and CDR2 sequences are SQVTM and ANQGSEA. CDR3 coding DNA: TGCAGCGAGGGTGCAAGACAAGCTTTCTTT. Its translation: CSEGARQAFF.

This clonotype has ten or more counts. The rearrangement links TRBV11-2 to TRBJ1-1; possible D gene TRBD1, 6 bases. V lost 6 bases and J lost 5, with 13 bases in between. Germline assignment: CDR1 SGHAT and CDR2 FQNNGV. The CDR3 length is 13 residues. CDR3 residues: CASRSRGGTEAFF. The CDR3 DNA reads as TGTGCCAGCAGGAGCAGGGGAGGGACTGAAGCTTTCTTT.

In this sample, this clonotype turned up many times. The CDR3 region is CASSRFPEEAFF. In nucleotides, the CDR3 is TGTGCCAGCAGCCGCTTTCCGGAAGAAGCTTTCTTT. This sequence joins TRBV12-3 or TRBV12-4 and TRBJ1-1, with D unclear. The V end lost 6 bases, the J end lost 8 bases, and 13 bases lay between the germline ends. The length of the CDR3 is 12 residues.

This clonotype was recorded at least ten times. The CDR3 here is CSVEDVGGPDTQYF. The DNA for the CDR3 is TGCAGCGTTGAAGATGTCGGGGGGCCAGATACGCAGTATTTT. This chain uses TRBV29-1 with TRBJ2-3, with D possibly matching TRBD2 (7 bases). This CDR3 is 14 amino acids long. The V end lost 0 bases, the J end lost 4 bases, and 11 bases lay between the germline ends. Germline-derived CDR1 and CDR2 are SQVTM and ANQGSEA.

The rearrangement uses TRBV3-1 and TRBJ2-1; either TRBD1 or TRBD2 may fit D (5 bases each). Germline-derived CDR1 and CDR2 are LGHDT and YNNKEL (reference sequence). The CDR3 runs to 13 residues. The V and J ends lost 5 bases and 5 bases respectively, with 10 bases between them. The CDR3 sequence: CASSGDRHNEQFF. The CDR3, as DNA: TGTGCCAGCAGCGGGGACCGTCACAATGAGCAGTTCTTC.

This clonotype was counted at least ten times. V and J are TRBV29-1 and TRBJ2-1; D may be TRBD1 (5 bases). With 4 bases removed from V and 7 bases from J, the gap between germline ends came to 11 bases. The CDR3 is 12 amino acids. CDR1 and CDR2 from the germline V gene are SQVTM and ANQGSEA. CDR3: CSVAGQWNEQFF. CDR3 DNA: TGCAGCGTTGCAGGGCAATGGAATGAGCAGTTCTTC.

This clonotype showed up many times. The rearrangement links TRBV3-1 to TRBJ1-2, with no clear D. The CDR3 extends over 15 amino acids. Germline CDR1 reads LGHDT; CDR2 reads YNNKEL (reference sequence). V was shortened by 0 bases and J by 6 bases, with 14 bases between the two germline ends. CDR3 in DNA: TGTGCCAGCAGCCAAGAAGCGGGAATCCAGAATGGCTACACCTTC. Translating gives CASSQEAGIQNGYTF.

CDR3 residues: CASSQDSVGYGYTF. In DNA form, the CDR3 reads TGCGCCAGCAGCCAAGATAGCGTCGGCTATGGCTACACCTTC. The genes are TRBV4-1 and TRBJ1-2; D call uncertain. This CDR3 contains 14 residues. Per the germline V gene, CDR1 is MGHRA and CDR2 is YSYEKL. V was clipped by 0 bases and J by 4 bases, with 9 bases between them.

This clonotype is judged medium-sized. V is TRBV20-1 and J is TRBJ1-1; tentatively, D is TRBD1 (6 bases). Deletions cut 3 bases from V and 8 bases from J, with 16 bases between. From germline, CDR1 is DFQATT and CDR2 SNEGSKA (reference sequence). There are 13 residues in the CDR3. The CDR3 loop is CSASSQGRKEAFF. The CDR3 DNA reads as TGCAGTGCTAGTTCGCAGGGGCGAAAAGAAGCTTTCTTT.

This clonotype was recorded a few times. In nucleotides, the CDR3 is TGTGCCAGCAGCCAAGTCCTTGGCCGGCCAGATACGCAGTATTTT. It is translated as CASSQVLGRPDTQYF. J is TRBJ2-3 and V is TRBV3-1; no reliable D call. V lost 1 base, J lost 4 bases, and 12 bases lay in between. This CDR3 is built from 15 residues. CDR1 and CDR2 (germline): LGHDT, YNNKEL (reference sequence).

This clonotype is categorized as medium-sized (0.01 to 0.1%). The chain is built from TRBV28 and TRBJ1-5, with 8 bases matching TRBD1. The germline CDR1 and CDR2 sequences are MDHEN and SYDVKM. V shed 6 bases and J 4 bases; nucleotides not matched to a gene: 5. The CDR3 sequence is 14 residues long. The DNA of the CDR3 is TGTGCCAGCAGGCAGGACAGGGAAAATCAGCCCCAGCATTTT. Its protein is CASRQDRENQPQHF.

This clonotype was seen a few times. The chain recombines TRBV11-1 with TRBJ2-5; D remains ambiguous. The CDR3 runs to 13 residues. Germline CDR1 and CDR2: SGHAT and FQDESV (reference sequence). V lost 3 bases, J lost 1 base, and 6 bases lay in between. The CDR3 DNA is TGTGCCAGCAGCTTCGGGCCCCAAGAGACCCAGTACTTC. The encoded protein is CASSFGPQETQYF.

This clonotype was observed many times. The rearrangement uses TRBV9 and TRBJ1-2; perhaps TRBD1 as D (5 bases). The CDR3 consists of 15 residues. V lost 4 bases and J lost 6, with 19 bases in between. Germline loops: CDR1 SGDLS, CDR2 YYNGEE. CDR3 sequence: CASSQRKGRFDGYTF. The CDR3 region has the DNA TGTGCCAGCAGCCAACGGAAGGGGCGATTTGATGGCTACACCTTC. Full variable domain (rest looked up from reference TRBV9 and TRBJ1-2): DSGVTQTPKHLITATGQRVTLRCSPRSGDLSVYWYQQSLDQGLQFLIQYYNGEERAKGNILERFSAQQFPDLHSELNLSSLELGDSALYFCASSQRKGRFDGYTFGSGTRLTVV.

This clonotype was picked up many times. CDR3 DNA: TGTGCCAGCAGTTTAGCTCTACCACGCCACGAGCAGTACTTC. It is translated as CASSLALPRHEQYF. The rearrangement uses TRBV12-3 or TRBV12-4 and TRBJ2-7, with D uncertain. The CDR3 is made up of 14 amino acids. The V end lost 0 bases, the J end lost 5 bases, and 11 bases lay between the germline ends.

The chain joins TRBV18 to TRBJ1-1; no clear D. The germline CDR1 and CDR2 sequences are KGHSH and LQKENI. There are 15 residues in the CDR3. V lost 4 bases to trimming and J lost 3 bases, with 15 bases between them. The CDR3 bases are TGTGCCAGCTCACTTATGGGCAGCGGGGACACTGAAGCTTTCTTT. Its protein product is CASSLMGSGDTEAFF.

This clonotype was seen many times. V usage is TRBV20-1 and J usage is TRBJ1-2; 8 nucleotides align to TRBD1. V dropped 3 bases and J dropped 2; count of bases not matched to a gene: 5. The CDR3 loop spans 14 amino acids. CDR1 DFQATT and CDR2 SNEGSKA come from the germline V gene (reference sequence). Here the CDR3 DNA reads TGCAGTGCTAGGGGACAGGATCCCAACTATGGCTACACCTTC. This gives the protein CSARGQDPNYGYTF.

This clonotype was seen many times. The CDR3 bases are TGTGCCAGCAGCCTTCCCTGGGACACTGAAGCTTTCTTT. Its protein is CASSLPWDTEAFF. This chain links TRBV7-7 with TRBJ1-1, with unresolved D. The CDR3 contains 13 residues. Germline values: CDR1 SSHAT, CDR2 FNYEAQ (reference sequence). Between the trimmed V and J ends, which lost 5 bases and 3 bases, there was a span of 10 bases.

This clonotype was seen ten or more times. The gene calls are TRBV29-1 and TRBJ1-1; D ambiguous. The germline gives CDR1 SQVTM, CDR2 ANQGSEA. CDR3 size: 14 residues. Trimming cost V 5 bases and J 0 bases, with 13 bases left between them. CDR3 region: CSVRQPVMNTEAFF. DNA for the CDR3: TGCAGCGTTCGGCAGCCGGTTATGAACACTGAAGCTTTCTTT.

This clonotype was recorded at least ten times. Here the CDR3 DNA reads TGTGCCAGCAGCTTACAGGGGGCCGGGGAGCTGTTTTTT. Its protein product is CASSLQGAGELFF. The rearrangement uses TRBV7-9 and TRBJ2-2, with 7 bases identical to TRBD1. Trimming cost V 2 bases and J 6 bases; bases outside gene matches: 0. Germline CDR1 and CDR2: SEHNR and FQNEAQ (reference sequence). The length of the CDR3 is 13 residues.